This T cell receptor (beta chain) is from a study of blood T cells in healthy people across ages. Broader study findings: Significant beta diversity loss was already apparent by age approximately 38, declining roughly linearly.

There are 16 residues in the CDR3. The V gene's germline CDR1 is LGHDT and CDR2 YNNKEL (reference sequence). J gave up 5 bases and V 3 bases, and 7 bases lay outside the gene matches. Together with a sample-barcoded 5' primer, a J-beta primer mix was included in a second PCR lasting roughly 6 to 12 cycles. Every sample produced at least 3 million CDR3-containing paired-end reads. TCRdb recomputed calls from the 5' RACE reads with MiXCR, one row per CDR3 protein. The sample shows about 780,000 distinct CDR3 sequences, around 50% of them seen only once. This clonotype has more than one count but fewer than ten. Its antigen is as yet unknown. Every sample had a minimum of 6.5 million PBMCs isolated.

Sequenced material: blood. The chain uses TRBV3-1 and TRBJ2-2; 9 bases map to TRBD1. The source is a man of 80 years or more in good health. CDR3 sequence (DNA): TGTGCCAGCAGCCATCTAGGACAGGGGAAGACCGGGGAGCTGTTTTTT. Translated, it gives CASSHLGQGKTGELFF.